The 19 T cell receptor beta chains reported below all come from one sample, sequenced in a study of blood T cell repertoires in COVID-19. The protocol was immunoSEQ multiplex PCR, while the TCRdb copy is restricted to in-frame clones and leaves out a portion. Of approximately 170,000 clones detected, more than 75% appear once; the ten largest clones hold 2.5% to 4%. The material sequenced was peripheral blood. Receptors originate from a man aged 70 or older with acute or convalescent COVID-19.

This sequence joins TRBV11-3 and TRBJ1-1; D gene uncertain. Per the germline V gene, CDR1 is SGHNT and CDR2 is YENEEA. Between the trimmed V and J ends, which lost 5 bases and 1 base, there was a span of 8 bases. This CDR3 contains 13 residues. The CDR3 loop reads CASSRHGNTEAFF. CDR3 sequence (DNA): TGTGCCAGCAGCCGACACGGGAACACTGAAGCTTTCTTT. Based on the CDR3 plus reference TRBV11-3 and TRBJ1-1, the full variable domain is EAGVVQSPRYKIIEKKQPVAFWCNPISGHNTLYWYLQNLGQGPELLIRYENEEAVDDSQLPKDRFSAERLKGVDSTLKIQPAELGDSAVYLCASSRHGNTEAFFGQGTRLTVV.

The genes are TRBV7-2 and TRBJ1-3, with 7 nucleotides matching TRBD1. V dropped 0 bases and J dropped 5; count of bases not matched to a gene: 1. The CDR3 totals 14 residues. Germline CDR1 SGHTA, CDR2 FQGNSA. CDR3 coding DNA: TGTGCCAGCAGCTTAGCGACAGGGAGAAACACCATATATTTT. Amino acid sequence: CASSLATGRNTIYF.

Concerning this clone itself: An end of the junction differs from the germline gene, which may be a read error. V is TRBV4-3 and J is TRBJ2-2; perhaps TRBD2 as D (5 bases). This CDR3 region has 16 residues. Germline CDR1 LGHNA, CDR2 YSLEER. This chain's CDR3 is CASSQDQVVGDRGAVF. The CDR3 nucleotides are TGCGCCAGCAGCCAAGATCAGGTGGTCGGAGACCGGGGAGCTGTTTTT.

The gene calls are TRBV24-1 and TRBJ2-7; the match to TRBD2 covers 8 bases. The CDR3 spans 16 residues. J was trimmed by 5 bases and V by 5 bases; bases with no gene match: 13. The V gene's germline CDR1 is KGHDR and CDR2 SFDVKD. Here the CDR3 reads CATSASGGGLWDEQYF. The CDR3 DNA is TGTGCCACCAGTGCGTCCGGGGGGGGCCTATGGGACGAGCAGTACTTC.

This clone came up once. The chain employs TRBV10-3 and TRBJ2-7, with 14 positions matching TRBD2. Germline trimming cut 4 bases from V and 4 bases from J; bases unmatched to any gene: 6. The CDR3 consists of 16 residues. Per the germline V gene, CDR1 is ENHRY and CDR2 is SYGVKD. The CDR3 coding sequence is TGTGCCATCAGTGGGGGGACTAGCGGGGGAGCTTACGAGCAGTACTTC. Translation gives CAISGGTSGGAYEQYF.

V is TRBV10-3 and J is TRBJ2-1; D is possibly TRBD2 (6 bases). CDR3 length: 16 amino acids. The V end lost 7 bases, the J end lost 6 bases, and 22 bases lay between the germline ends. Per the germline V gene, CDR1 is ENHRY and CDR2 is SYGVKD. CDR3 DNA sequence: TGTGCCATCACGATTATTGGGACCGCGGGGACCAATGAGCAGTTCTTC. It yields the protein CAITIIGTAGTNEQFF.

This sequence joins TRBV9 and TRBJ2-1; weak D call: TRBD2 (6 bases). Germline lookup yields CDR1 SGDLS and CDR2 YYNGEE. The CDR3 is made up of 15 amino acids. V lost 2 bases and J lost 7, with 16 bases in between. CDR3 DNA: TGTGCCAGCAGCGTCCTAAACCGGGGGAATAATGAGCAGTTCTTC. Protein sequence: CASSVLNRGNNEQFF.

The chain joins TRBV6-5 to TRBJ1-4, with 7 bases lining up with TRBD1. Trimming took 0 bases from V and 4 from J; bases not matched to a gene: 5. The germline CDR1 and CDR2 sequences are MNHEY and SVGAGI. CDR3 size: 16 residues. CDR3 coding DNA: TGTGCCAGCAGTTACTCGGGGACAGTTTTTAATGAAAAACTGTTTTTT. As protein: CASSYSGTVFNEKLFF.

The chain joins TRBV3-1 (or the pseudogene TRBV3-2) to TRBJ2-7; 8 nucleotides agree with TRBD2. The germline V gene has CDR1 LGHDT and CDR2 YNNKEL (reference sequence). This CDR3 is 14 amino acids long. The trim removed 2 bases at V and 3 bases at J, leaving 3 bases unmatched. Written as DNA, the CDR3 is TGTGCCAGCAGCCAAACTAGCGGAAACTACGAGCAGTACTTC. Translating it yields CASSQTSGNYEQYF.

The rearrangement links TRBV5-1 to TRBJ2-5, with unresolved D. The CDR3 runs 12 residues. V dropped 4 bases and J dropped 4 bases, with 8 bases sitting between them. The germline V gene encodes CDR1 SGHRS and CDR2 YFSETQ. The DNA for the CDR3 is TGCGCCAGCAGCGAGCCCGGAGAGACCCAGTACTTC. This sequence encodes CASSEPGETQYF.

This chain uses TRBV2 with TRBJ1-5, with D possibly being TRBD1 (5 bases). CDR1 SNHLY and CDR2 FYNNEI come from the germline V gene. Trimming removed 3 bases from V and 10 bases from J, with 25 bases in between. The CDR3 has 17 residues. This chain's CDR3 is CASSEVQGRNAGIPQHF. DNA for the CDR3: TGTGCCAGCAGTGAGGTCCAGGGACGAAACGCGGGGATACCCCAGCATTTT.

This clone appeared once. Here the CDR3 reads CASSEAGQNYEQYF. CDR3 nucleotide sequence: TGTGCCAGCAGTGAAGCCGGACAGAACTACGAGCAGTACTTC. The chain employs TRBV6-1 and TRBJ2-7; weak D call: TRBD1 (6 bases). The CDR3 runs 14 residues. V was trimmed by 0 bases and J by 3 bases, leaving 9 bases between them. Germline assignment: CDR1 MNHNS and CDR2 SASEGT.

The rearrangement uses TRBV12-2 and TRBJ2-7; the D call of TRBD1 is as the table states it, not checked on the DNA. TRBV12-2 is assigned pseudogene status. The CDR3 is 13 residues long. As DNA, the CDR3 is TGTGCAAGTCGCGCCCCGTCGGAGGACAGGGGGTTATTC. Translated: CASRAPSEDRGLF.

This clone was counted a few times. This chain uses TRBV5-1 with TRBJ1-5, with 8 bases lining up with TRBD1. The junction had 7 bases not matched to a gene; V was cut back by 4 bases and J by 7 bases. The germline gives CDR1 SGHRS, CDR2 YFSETQ. The length of the CDR3 is 14 residues. The CDR3: CASSPVTGVQPQHF. In DNA form, the CDR3 reads TGCGCCAGCAGCCCAGTGACAGGGGTACAGCCCCAGCATTTT.

This chain joins TRBV7-8 and TRBJ2-7; 10 nucleotides align to TRBD2. CDR1 SGHVS and CDR2 FQNEAQ come from the germline V gene. After removal of 4 bases from V and 0 bases from J, the junction contained 0 bases not matched to a gene. The CDR3 totals 14 residues. This chain's CDR3 is CASSWTSGSYEQYF. In DNA, the CDR3 is TGTGCCAGCAGCTGGACTAGCGGCTCCTACGAGCAGTACTTC. The whole variable domain, filled in from reference TRBV7-8 and TRBJ2-7, reads GAGVSQSPRYKVAKRGQDVALRCDPISGHVSLFWYQQALGQGPEFLTYFQNEAQLDKSGLPSDRFFAERPEGSVSTLKIQRTQQEDSAVYLCASSWTSGSYEQYFGPGTRLTVT.

This chain uses TRBV6-1 with TRBJ2-5; maybe TRBD1 (7 bases). The V and J ends lost 3 bases and 5 bases respectively, with 28 bases between them. The CDR3 is 19 residues long. The germline CDR1 and CDR2 sequences are MNHNS and SASEGT. CDR3 bases: TGTGCCAGCAGTGAGAGGGGGGTAGGGGGCGGCAGAAAGGATGAGACCCAGTACTTC. This translates into CASSERGVGGGRKDETQYF.

The J gene is TRBJ2-1, the V gene TRBV7-9, with D perhaps TRBD2 (6 bases). Germline-derived CDR1 and CDR2 are SEHNR and FQNEAQ (reference sequence). The CDR3 has 14 amino acids. V lost 1 base and J lost 8, with 12 bases in between. For the CDR3, the DNA is TGTGCCAGCAGCTTAGACGGGGGAAGTGATGAGCAGTTCTTC. Its protein is CASSLDGGSDEQFF.

This chain links TRBV28 with TRBJ2-5; the match to TRBD1 covers 9 bases. The CDR3 is 15 residues long. J was trimmed by 5 bases and V by 4 bases; bases with no gene match: 8. Germline V gene lookup returns CDR1 MDHEN and CDR2 SYDVKM. As DNA, the CDR3 is TGTGCCAGCAGTTCCCCGACAGGGGGAATCGAGACCCAGTACTTC. Translating it yields CASSSPTGGIETQYF.

This rearrangement joins TRBV7-8 to TRBJ1-2; D ambiguous. Germline V gene sequence: CDR1 SGHVS, CDR2 FQNEAQ. The CDR3 is 15 residues long. The V end was cut by 1 base, the J end by 2 bases, with 11 bases between. Here the CDR3 reads CASSLGTDGNYGYTF. In DNA, the CDR3 is TGTGCCAGCAGCTTAGGGACTGATGGAAACTATGGCTACACCTTC. The full variable domain, with the rest looked up from reference TRBV7-8 and TRBJ1-2, is GAGVSQSPRYKVAKRGQDVALRCDPISGHVSLFWYQQALGQGPEFLTYFQNEAQLDKSGLPSDRFFAERPEGSVSTLKIQRTQQEDSAVYLCASSLGTDGNYGYTFGSGTRLTVV.